Listed here are 28 T cell receptor beta chains from one sample, sequenced in a study of cytomegalovirus exposure and HLA in healthy donors. The PCR ran on 60 Vbeta and 13 Jbeta primers. TCRdb's table, derived via immunoSEQ multiplex PCR, lists solely in-frame clones and lacks some. The profile shows about 35,000 clones, about 80% of them singletons. The sample taken for sequencing was PBMCs. These receptors were collected from a male donor in good health and CMV-seronegative.

V and J are TRBV7-2 and TRBJ2-1, with a tentative D call TRBD2 (5 bases). Per the germline V gene, CDR1 is SGHTA and CDR2 is FQGNSA. The CDR3 spans 15 residues. The V end lost 5 bases, the J end lost 2 bases, and 13 bases lay between the germline ends. The CDR3 nucleotides are TGTGCCAGCAGCCTTGAGCGGAGTCCCTACAATGAGCAGTTCTTC. This translates into CASSLERSPYNEQFF.

V and J are TRBV6-6 and TRBJ2-1; TRBD2 aligns across 10 bases. Per the germline V gene, CDR1 is MNHNY and CDR2 is SVGAGI (reference sequence). CDR3 size: 13 residues. J lost 10 bases, V lost 6 bases, and 6 bases had no gene match. CDR3 nucleotides: TGTGCCAGCAGGTCTAGCGGGAGAAGCGAGCAGTTCTTC. Its translation: CASRSSGRSEQFF.

The rearrangement links TRBV30 to TRBJ2-6, with D hard to call. Germline values: CDR1 GTSNPN, CDR2 SVGIG (reference sequence). The ends were cut back, 0 bases at V and 0 bases at J, with 6 bases in the middle. The CDR3 contains 15 residues. The CDR3 coding sequence is TGTGCCTGGAGTGTATCCGGCTCTGGGGCCAACGTCCTGACTTTC. Its protein is CAWSVSGSGANVLTF.

This clone was detected once. The gene calls are TRBV7-2 and TRBJ1-5; D possibly corresponds to TRBD1 (6 bases). Germline loops: CDR1 SGHTA, CDR2 FQGNSA. This CDR3 region has 14 residues. V was pared by 1 base and J by 6 bases, with 10 bases between. The CDR3: CASSLEMDSQPQHF. The CDR3 DNA sequence: TGTGCCAGCAGCTTAGAGATGGACAGTCAGCCCCAGCATTTT. The full variable domain, its missing parts supplied by reference TRBV7-2 and TRBJ1-5, is GAGVSQSPSNKVTEKGKDVELRCDPISGHTALYWYRQSLGQGLEFLIYFQGNSAPDKSGLPSDRFSAERTGGSVSTLTIQRTQQEDSAVYLCASSLEMDSQPQHFGDGTRLSIL.

The V call is TRBV30, the J call TRBJ2-1; TRBD2 matches at 10 bases. The CDR3 spans 14 residues. With 4 bases clipped from V and 0 bases from J, the junction kept 0 bases outside the gene matches. CDR1 and CDR2 from the germline V gene are GTSNPN and SVGIG (reference sequence). Here the CDR3 reads CAWTSGSSYNEQFF. The CDR3 region has the DNA TGTGCCTGGACTAGCGGGAGCTCCTACAATGAGCAGTTCTTC.

With respect to this clone: No conserved phenylalanine or tryptophan is present at the end of the CDR3, so a read error is the likely explanation. This sequence joins TRBV30 and TRBJ1-1; D is unclear. V was clipped by 3 bases and J by 4 bases, with 15 bases between them. Germline loops: CDR1 GTSNPN, CDR2 SVGIG (reference sequence). The CDR3 sequence is 14 residues long. The CDR3 DNA sequence: TGTGCCTGGAGGAGCAGGTCTGGTATCACTGAAGCTTTCCTT. Protein sequence: CAWRSRSGITEAFL.

This sequence joins TRBV27 and TRBJ1-1; no firm D call. Germline CDR1 reads MNHEY; CDR2 reads SMNVEV (reference sequence). This CDR3 contains 14 residues. V lost 3 bases, J lost 4 bases, and 12 bases lay in between. CDR3 residues: CASSFGQAGTEAFF. DNA of the CDR3: TGTGCCAGCAGTTTTGGCCAGGCGGGCACTGAAGCTTTCTTT.

Only a few counts were recorded for this clone. V gene TRBV6-5 combines with J gene TRBJ1-2; TRBD1 matches at 11 bases. The CDR3 is 15 amino acids. J was trimmed by 7 bases and V by 6 bases; bases with no gene match: 10. Germline CDR1 is MNHEY and CDR2 is SVGAGI. This chain's CDR3 is CASRSPGTGGAGYTF. The CDR3 DNA is TGTGCCAGCAGAAGTCCCGGGACAGGGGGAGCTGGCTACACCTTC.

In its sample, this clone was seen once. The V call is TRBV4-1, the J call TRBJ2-5, with D possibly TRBD2 on 5 matching bases. CDR3 size: 15 residues. CDR1 MGHRA and CDR2 YSYEKL come from the germline V gene. V lost 4 bases and J lost 11, with 23 bases in between. The chain's CDR3 is CASSLRSEASSGQYF. CDR3 in DNA: TGCGCCAGCAGCCTAAGGTCGGAGGCCAGTTCCGGGCAGTACTTC.

The chain is built from TRBV5-6 and TRBJ2-5; TRBD1 matches 9 bases. CDR1 and CDR2 from the germline V gene are SGHDT and YYEEEE. Unmatched junction bases numbered 4, after V lost 0 bases and J lost 1 base. The CDR3 sequence is 16 residues long. DNA for the CDR3: TGTGCCAGCAGCTTGGGGGACAGGGTCTTCCAAGAGACCCAGTACTTC. Protein: CASSLGDRVFQETQYF.

The chain employs TRBV30 and TRBJ1-3; D gene unclear. V lost 0 bases and J 2 bases, leaving 14 bases between the germline ends. Germline assignment: CDR1 GTSNPN and CDR2 SVGIG (reference sequence). This CDR3 is 16 amino acids long. CDR3 bases: TGTGCCTGGAGTGTACTCCAGGCTATCCCTGGAAACACCATATATTTT. Protein product: CAWSVLQAIPGNTIYF.

Only one count was recorded for this clone. The rearrangement uses TRBV12-2 and TRBJ2-7; the DNA was not used to check the table's D call, TRBD2. TRBV12-2 is a pseudogene segment. The CDR3 sequence is 15 residues long. The DNA for the CDR3 is TGTGCAAGTCGCTTAGTTCCCTCCCTCAGCGGCTGGGACTTCTTC. This gives the protein CASRLVPSLSGWDFF.

The rearrangement joins TRBV9 to TRBJ2-1; no clear D gene. Germline values: CDR1 SGDLS, CDR2 YYNGEE. Trimming cost V 0 bases and J 0 bases, with 7 bases left between them. The CDR3 consists of 15 residues. The CDR3 spells CASSVALSSYNEQFF. In DNA, the CDR3 is TGTGCCAGCAGCGTAGCTCTGAGCTCCTACAATGAGCAGTTCTTC.

This clone was found once. The V and J genes are TRBV25-1 and TRBJ2-7, with TRBD2 matching over 14 bases. After removal of 8 bases from V and 5 bases from J, the junction contained 2 bases not matched to a gene. The V gene's germline CDR1 is MGHDK and CDR2 SYGVNS. The CDR3 runs to 13 residues. The CDR3 coding sequence is TGTGCCAGCCGACTAGCGGGGGGGGACGAGCAGTACTTC. Translated, it gives CASRLAGGDEQYF.

The chain employs TRBV28 and TRBJ2-2; 8 positions agree with TRBD1. Germline lookup yields CDR1 MDHEN and CDR2 SYDVKM. With 4 bases clipped from V and 2 bases from J, the junction kept 3 bases outside the gene matches. The CDR3 loop spans 15 amino acids. The CDR3 DNA reads as TGTGCCAGCAGTTCTGACAGGGGAAACACCGGGGAGCTGTTTTTT. It codes for CASSSDRGNTGELFF.

The chain carries TRBV30 and TRBJ2-7; 8 nucleotides line up with TRBD1. The germline gives CDR1 GTSNPN, CDR2 SVGIG (reference sequence). This CDR3 is built from 15 residues. J gave up 1 base and V 2 bases, and 7 bases lay outside the gene matches. The CDR3 sequence: CAWSLGQGASYEQYF. CDR3 bases: TGTGCCTGGAGTTTAGGGCAGGGGGCGTCCTACGAGCAGTACTTC.

The V gene is TRBV12-5, the J gene TRBJ1-5; the match to TRBD1 covers 7 bases. This CDR3 has 14 amino acids. Germline values: CDR1 LGHNT, CDR2 FRNRAP. V shed 6 bases and J 7 bases; nucleotides not matched to a gene: 9. CDR3 sequence: CASGDSTGVQPQHF. The CDR3 DNA follows: TGTGCTAGTGGGGACTCTACAGGGGTCCAGCCCCAGCATTTT.

The chain carries TRBV7-8 and TRBJ2-7; maybe TRBD2 (7 bases). The CDR3 is made up of 15 amino acids. Germline V gene sequence: CDR1 SGHVS, CDR2 FQNEAQ. The germline V and J ends were trimmed by 3 bases and 0 bases, with 12 bases remaining between them. The CDR3 protein is CASSLRGLSSYEQYF. The CDR3 DNA follows: TGTGCCAGCAGCTTGCGGGGGCTGAGCTCCTACGAGCAGTACTTC. The full variable domain, its missing parts supplied by reference TRBV7-8 and TRBJ2-7, is GAGVSQSPRYKVAKRGQDVALRCDPISGHVSLFWYQQALGQGPEFLTYFQNEAQLDKSGLPSDRFFAERPEGSVSTLKIQRTQQEDSAVYLCASSLRGLSSYEQYFGPGTRLTVT.

This clone has only a few counts. The CDR3 sequence is CASSLEGGGLQYEQYF. CDR3 bases: TGTGCCAGCAGCTTGGAAGGTGGGGGACTCCAGTACGAGCAGTACTTC. The genes are TRBV5-5 and TRBJ2-7, with D perhaps TRBD2 (6 bases). This CDR3 region has 16 residues. Germline CDR1 reads SGHKS; CDR2 reads YYEKEE (reference sequence). V was trimmed by 0 bases and J by 4 bases, leaving 17 bases between them.

This chain joins TRBV5-1 and TRBJ2-1; D might be TRBD1 (5 bases). In germline, CDR1 is SGHRS, CDR2 YFSETQ. Between the trimmed V and J ends, which lost 3 bases and 12 bases, there was a span of 13 bases. The CDR3 consists of 12 residues. CDR3 sequence: CASSWEWGTQFF. CDR3 coding DNA: TGCGCCAGCAGCTGGGAATGGGGCACGCAGTTCTTC. The whole variable domain, remainder taken from reference TRBV5-1 and TRBJ2-1, is KAGVTQTPRYLIKTRGQQVTLSCSPISGHRSVSWYQQTPGQGLQFLFEYFSETQRNKGNFPGRFSGRQFSNSRSEMNVSTLELGDSALYLCASSWEWGTQFFGPGTRLTVL.

The chain joins TRBV29-1 to TRBJ2-1; tentative D call: TRBD2 (6 bases). Per germline, CDR1 SQVTM and CDR2 ANQGSEA. Trimming shortened V by 6 bases and J by 9 bases, and 15 bases separated the two germline ends. This CDR3 comprises 12 residues. The CDR3, as DNA: TGCAGCGTACGCGGGGTCCCGGCTGAGCAGTTCTTC. It yields the protein CSVRGVPAEQFF.

As DNA, the CDR3 is TGCAGCGTAGATTGGGACAGGGGGCTGGGTGGCTACACCTTC. Amino acids: CSVDWDRGLGGYTF. The chain links TRBV29-1 to TRBJ1-2, with 12 bases matching TRBD1. V lost 6 bases, J lost 7 bases, and 9 bases stayed unmatched. The CDR3 totals 14 residues. The germline V gene has CDR1 SQVTM and CDR2 ANQGSEA.

This clone was seen once. The rearrangement joins TRBV5-4 to TRBJ1-6; a weak D match, TRBD1 (5 bases). CDR3 size: 14 residues. Germline CDR1 SGHNT, CDR2 YYREEE (reference sequence). Trimming removed 4 bases from V and 7 bases from J, with 12 bases in between. The CDR3 DNA follows: TGTGCCAGCAGCATTAAAGGGGTGAATTCACCCCTCCACTTT. Protein sequence: CASSIKGVNSPLHF.

The chain employs TRBV30 and TRBJ2-5; D not certain. The CDR3 length is 12 residues. Trimming removed 4 bases at V and 1 base at J, with 7 bases between. Germline assignment: CDR1 GTSNPN and CDR2 SVGIG (reference sequence). This chain's CDR3 is CAWNAGQETQYF. CDR3 coding DNA: TGTGCCTGGAACGCCGGCCAAGAGACCCAGTACTTC.

This clone was seen just once. This chain uses TRBV5-8 with TRBJ2-1; 8 bases are a match to TRBD1. The CDR3 contains 16 residues. CDR1 is SGHTS and CDR2 is YDEGEE in the germline V gene. Trimming cost V 4 bases and J 6 bases; bases outside gene matches: 12. The CDR3 DNA is TGTGCCAGCAGCCAGGAACGAGTCAGGGGGCTCAATGAGCAGTTCTTC. It encodes CASSQERVRGLNEQFF.

This rearrangement joins TRBV6-5 to TRBJ2-3, with 13 bases fitting TRBD2. J gave up 8 bases and V 6 bases, and 8 bases lay outside the gene matches. The CDR3 has 15 residues. CDR1 and CDR2 from the germline V gene are MNHEY and SVGAGI. The CDR3 bases are TGTGCCAGCAGCCAACTAGCGGGGGGGGAGGGTACGCAGTATTTT. It specifies CASSQLAGGEGTQYF.

V and J are TRBV4-1 and TRBJ2-7; D perhaps matches TRBD2 (6 bases). Trimming left V 1 base short and J 3 bases short, with 7 bases between. Per germline, CDR1 MGHRA and CDR2 YSYEKL. The CDR3 contains 13 residues. The CDR3 here is CASSQAGDYEQYF. DNA of the CDR3: TGCGCCAGCAGCCAAGCGGGAGACTACGAGCAGTACTTC.

This clone is medium-sized within its sample. The V gene is TRBV7-2, the J gene TRBJ2-1; 8 bases match TRBD2. The CDR3 loop spans 16 amino acids. V shed 7 bases and J 8 bases; nucleotides not matched to a gene: 16. Germline loops: CDR1 SGHTA, CDR2 FQGNSA. The CDR3 spells CASTRTSGSPRDEQFF. CDR3 sequence (DNA): TGTGCCAGCACCAGAACTAGCGGTTCTCCGAGGGATGAGCAGTTCTTC.